One sample yielded the 7 T cell receptor beta chains listed below, sequenced in a study of shared T cell receptors in the human thymus. Sequencing used immunoSEQ multiplex PCR; TCRdb keeps in-frame clones, though not all of them. The top ten clones hold 0.0095% to 0.013% of a sample with approximately 730,000 clones, approximately 85% of them seen once. Another study also made use of these data, one on human thymus T cells.

Input material: thymocytes. The source is a girl in the first two years of life with a congenital heart defect.

The chain links TRBV10-3 to TRBJ2-7; possible D gene TRBD2, 6 bases. Looked up from germline, CDR1 is ENHRY and CDR2 is SYGVKD. CDR3 size: 15 residues. Trimming stripped 4 bases from V and 2 bases from J, with 15 bases between. This CDR3 is CAISVRGTDTYEQYF. The CDR3 DNA reads TGTGCCATCAGTGTGCGCGGGACCGATACCTACGAGCAGTACTTC.

The rearrangement uses TRBV11-1 and TRBJ1-1; 7 bases fit TRBD1. The length of the CDR3 is 14 residues. The J segment lost 12 bases and the V segment lost 4 bases, leaving 14 bases of the junction unmatched. Germline V CDR1 and CDR2: SGHAT, FQDESV (reference sequence). The CDR3 region is CASSSRFGQQGPFF. The CDR3 DNA sequence: TGTGCCAGCAGCTCAAGGTTTGGCCAACAGGGGCCTTTCTTT.

This clone was detected once. The CDR3 sequence: CASSGLLASGGANTDTQYF. The CDR3 DNA reads TGTGCCAGCAGTGGTCTATTAGCTAGCGGGGGGGCCAACACAGATACGCAGTATTTT. The chain has TRBV28 and TRBJ2-3, with 12 bases identical to TRBD2. Trimming at V came to 5 bases and at J to 2 bases, leaving 14 bases not matched to a gene. CDR3 size: 19 residues. The V gene's germline CDR1 is MDHEN and CDR2 SYDVKM.

The J gene is TRBJ2-2, the V gene TRBV11-2, with 7 bases aligning to TRBD1. This CDR3 region has 18 residues. The ends lost 2 bases at V and 4 bases at J; junction bases unmatched: 13. Germline V lookup: CDR1 SGHAT, CDR2 FQNNGV. This chain's CDR3 is CASSLPRSRQGGTGELFF. In nucleotides, the CDR3 is TGTGCCAGCAGCTTACCTAGGTCGCGACAGGGCGGCACCGGGGAGCTGTTTTTT.

This clone showed up just a few times. V usage is TRBV11-2 and J usage is TRBJ2-7; a possible D gene is TRBD2 (5 bases). Germline V gene sequence: CDR1 SGHAT, CDR2 FQNNGV. The CDR3 is 11 residues long. V lost 8 bases and J 7 bases, leaving 12 bases between the germline ends. CDR3 sequence: CASAGGREQYF. For the CDR3, the DNA is TGTGCCAGCGCGGGCGGGCGGGAGCAGTACTTC.

This chain uses TRBV4-1 with TRBJ1-1; no clear D gene. Trimming removed 1 base from V and 0 bases from J, with 9 bases in between. CDR3 length: 15 residues. CDR1 is MGHRA, CDR2 YSYEKL, per germline. This CDR3 reads CASSQVAGMNTEAFF. In DNA form, the CDR3 reads TGCGCCAGCAGCCAAGTCGCGGGAATGAACACTGAAGCTTTCTTT.

V usage is TRBV5-1 and J usage is TRBJ2-7; TRBD1 matches 10 bases. This CDR3 spans 14 amino acids. Germline values: CDR1 SGHRS, CDR2 YFSETQ. V shed 3 bases and J 3 bases; nucleotides not matched to a gene: 3. CDR3 loop: CASSWRTGGYEQYF. For the CDR3, the DNA is TGCGCCAGCAGCTGGAGGACAGGGGGCTACGAGCAGTACTTC. Drawing the rest from reference TRBV5-1 and TRBJ2-7, the complete variable domain is KAGVTQTPRYLIKTRGQQVTLSCSPISGHRSVSWYQQTPGQGLQFLFEYFSETQRNKGNFPGRFSGRQFSNSRSEMNVSTLELGDSALYLCASSWRTGGYEQYFGPGTRLTVT.